This T cell receptor (beta chain) was obtained from a study of blood T cell repertoires in COVID-19. The data were produced by immunoSEQ multiplex PCR, yet TCRdb's version contains in-frame clones alone and is incomplete. The sample holds under 300,000 clones; approximately 85% are singletons and the top ten take 1.5% to 2%. CDR3 length: 14 residues. CDR1 and CDR2 (germline): SGHTA, FQGNSA. V shed 5 bases and J shed 7 bases, with 12 bases lying between them. Sequencing input: PBMCs or T cells enriched from blood (not recorded which). The chain uses TRBV7-2 and TRBJ1-6, with D hard to call. This clonotype was obtained from a woman aged 50 to 65 who had recovered from COVID-19. CDR3 loop: CASSAKPGNSPLHF. CDR3 bases: TGTGCCAGCAGCGCCAAACCGGGGAATTCACCCCTCCACTTT. The complete variable domain, with remaining parts taken from reference TRBV7-2 and TRBJ1-6, reads GAGVSQSPSNKVTEKGKDVELRCDPISGHTALYWYRQSLGQGLEFLIYFQGNSAPDKSGLPSDRFSAERTGGSVSTLTIQRTQQEDSAVYLCASSAKPGNSPLHFGNGTRLTVT.